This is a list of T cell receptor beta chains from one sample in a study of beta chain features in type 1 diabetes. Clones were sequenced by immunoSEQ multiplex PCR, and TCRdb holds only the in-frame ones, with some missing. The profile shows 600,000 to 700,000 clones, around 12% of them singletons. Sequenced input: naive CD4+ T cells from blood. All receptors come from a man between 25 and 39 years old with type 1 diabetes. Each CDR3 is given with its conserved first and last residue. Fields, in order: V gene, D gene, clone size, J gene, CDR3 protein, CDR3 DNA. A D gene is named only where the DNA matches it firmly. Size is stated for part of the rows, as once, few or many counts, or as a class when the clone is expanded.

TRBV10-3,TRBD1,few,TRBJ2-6,CAISDRSGTGGLSGANVLTF,TGTGCCATCAGTGATAGGTCCGGGACAGGGGGTCTCTCTGGGGCCAACGTCCTGACTTTC
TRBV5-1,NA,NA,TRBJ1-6,CASSRGGTGNSPLHF,TGCGCCAGCAGCCGAGGCGGGACGGGTAATTCACCCCTCCACTTT
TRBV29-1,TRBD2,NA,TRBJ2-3,CSVTSGSTDTQYF,TGCAGCGTGACTAGCGGGAGCACAGATACGCAGTATTTT
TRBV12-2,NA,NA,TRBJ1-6,CASRLALEGPPLHF,TGTGCAAGTCGCTTAGCGCTGGAGGGGCCACCCCTCCACTTT
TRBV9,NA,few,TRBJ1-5,CASSVLLEDTRFVRSNQPQHF,TGTGCCAGCAGCGTATTACTGGAAGACACCCGGTTCGTGAGAAGCAATCAGCCCCAGCATTTT
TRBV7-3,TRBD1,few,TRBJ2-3,CASSSGQMGTDTQYF,TGTGCCAGCAGCTCGGGACAGATGGGGACAGATACGCAGTATTTT
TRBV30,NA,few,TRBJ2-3,CAWTRNPDTQYF,TGTGCCTGGACCAGGAACCCAGATACGCAGTATTTT
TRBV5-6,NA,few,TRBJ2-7,CASSLKGGHGNEQYF,TGTGCCAGCAGCTTAAAGGGGGGCCACGGGAACGAGCAGTACTTC
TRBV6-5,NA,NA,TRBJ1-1,CASSYDSEAVAFF,TGTGCCAGCAGTTACGATTCCGAGGCGGTAGCTTTCTTT
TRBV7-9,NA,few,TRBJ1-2,CASSSTGENYGYTF,TGTGCCAGCAGCTCCACGGGGGAAAACTATGGCTACACCTTC
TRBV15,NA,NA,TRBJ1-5,CATSRSADSNQPQHF,TGTGCCACCAGCAGGTCCGCGGATAGCAATCAGCCCCAGCATTTT
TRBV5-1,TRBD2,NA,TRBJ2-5,CASSVEGGKETQYF,TGCGCCAGCAGCGTGGAGGGAGGGAAAGAGACCCAGTACTTC
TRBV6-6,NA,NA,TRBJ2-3,CASRTSGDRTDTQYF,TGTGCCAGCAGGACTTCAGGGGATCGCACAGATACGCAGTATTTT
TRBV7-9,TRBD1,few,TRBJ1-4,CASSLGQGEDEKLFF,TGTGCCAGCAGCTTGGGACAGGGAGAAGATGAAAAACTGTTTTTT